This T cell receptor (beta chain) emerged from a study of cytomegalovirus exposure and HLA in healthy donors (dated by TCRdb to 2015 to 2018). Study-wide context: An earlier analysis of more than 550 of the donors reported 250 to 350 Gb of sequence data and 95 million to 130 million unique TCR beta sequences obtained from some 170 million T cells. An early release covering 550 to 700 HLA-typed donors comprised 250 to 350 gigabases of sequencing data and tens of millions of unique TCR sequences. Of the 300 to 500 genotyped donors, over 80% were placed in the genetic ancestry cluster associated with self-reported Caucasian donors. The aim of the study was to test whether cataloging public T cell receptors could identify signatures of past pathogen exposure. Using immunosequencing, the study profiled T cell repertoires from 550 to 750 subjects and related those repertoires to cytomegalovirus serostatus. In addition to the first cohort of around 670 subjects, a separate validation cohort of approximately 130 different subjects was used. The study combined high-throughput TCR immunosequencing, statistical association of individual TCRs with disease status, and machine learning to predict cytomegalovirus infection status. A later analysis re-analyzed previously published TCR beta repertoires from approximately 700 donors and added high-resolution HLA genotyping to study TCR occurrence patterns. Rather than using new phenotypic data, the later analysis identified candidate immune exposures from TCR beta sequences and from how often those sequences occurred across donors. An earlier analysis of roughly 580 of the donors used high-throughput TCR beta sequencing to judge whether each TCR beta V gene segment behaved as functional or pseudogenic. Donor age, sex, ethnicity and CMV serostatus were compiled alongside the repertoire data. In a later genetic analysis, genome-wide SNP genotypes for about three fifths of the roughly 670 donors were used, and that subset was treated as a discovery cohort. All discovery cohort repertoires had been generated on a single sequencing platform. HLA typing included class I and class II loci at four-digit resolution. Typing coverage varied by locus: roughly 620-640 donors for A, B, C, DRB1 and DQB1; approximately 500 for DQA1; more than 600 for DPA1; some 470 for DPB1. Four or five DR-DQ haplotypes were handled as single units for association and clustering, since linkage in the cohort was strong. Across some 400 genotyped donors of the cohort, an average of about 240,000 unique TCR beta nucleotide sequences per donor were sequenced, and approximately 17% of those sequences were non-productive.

Concerning this clone itself: Which antigen it targets is not known. Base qualities are missing; no much larger clone stands one base away.

In total, fewer than 750 healthy bone marrow donors made up the cohort. All cohort members were sampled while nominally healthy, although unrecorded immune exposures were likely present. The donor was CMV seronegative and was included in the group of approximately 350 seronegative cohort members. Each donor provided a peripheral blood sample, and peripheral blood mononuclear cells were used for TCR beta sequencing. The Qiagen DNeasy Blood Extraction Kit was used to extract genomic DNA from the blood cell samples. Spanning cysteine to phenylalanine, the CDR3 consists of 15 amino acids. The DNA shown is the 45-base CDR3, in frame from base 1. CDR1 and CDR2, looked up from the germline V gene (reference sequence), are MNHEY and SMNVEV. V is reduced by 5 bases and J by 2 bases, leaving a spacing of 16 bases between them. Receptor libraries were prepared by the immunoSEQ multiplex PCR assay. The multiplex PCR relied on a mix of 60 forward primers for TCR Vbeta segments and 13 reverse primers for TCR Jbeta segments. The CDR3 region of rearranged TCR beta genes was amplified from genomic DNA with a multiplex PCR assay. The Illumina HiSeq System was used to sequence the amplified TCR beta libraries as 87-base-pair reads. Per the original workflow: In a later analysis, 77 million or so unique TCR beta chains were counted across the 650 to 750 repertoires, and approximately 9.9 million of these chains were shared by at least two donors. Raw reads were error-corrected and collapsed into unique sequences by a nearest-neighbor algorithm in which closely related sequences were merged to remove PCR and sequencing errors. Alignment of CDR3 sequences to IMGT reference sequences was used to assign V, D and J gene segments. For a sequence to be retained, a match of at least six nucleotides was required to both a V gene segment and a J gene segment. Rearrangements were classified as productive when the CDR3 lacked stop codons and remained in frame with V and J, and all other rearrangements were classified as non-productive. Following IMGT convention, CDR3 was defined as the stretch from the second conserved V-encoded cysteine up to the conserved J-encoded phenylalanine. The earlier analysis of about 560 of the donors excluded any sequence lacking an unambiguous match to a single V gene segment. In an earlier analysis of roughly 500 of the donors, V segments were called functional above 56.7% productive rearrangements and were called segregating when the between-donor standard deviation exceeded 5%. A statistical classification framework was built to diagnose cytomegalovirus status from the catalog of TCR beta chain sequences. V and J gene assignment, in a later analysis, came from comparing TCR nucleotide sequences with IMGT/GENE-DB human TR gene sequences. In a later analysis, CDR3 sequences and most-parsimonious VDJ recombination scenarios were assigned using the TCRdist pipeline. A later analysis defined each TCR beta chain by its CDR3 amino acid sequence plus V-gene family, and excluded reads lacking a unique V-gene family. To address suspected cross-contamination and a sequencing artifact, a later analysis removed several hundred highly shared, low-generation-probability nucleotide sequences. In a later analysis, a clonal expansion index was calculated for each public chain from normalized within-repertoire ranks of inferred template counts. In a later analysis, generation probabilities were computed with a VDJ recombination model fitted to out-of-frame rearrangements, and the resulting probabilities were checked against IGoR. A later analysis scored TCR-TCR, TCR-HLA and TCR-CMV co-occurrence with hypergeometric tests, applying a repertoire-size bias correction to TCR pairs. False discovery rates were estimated in a later analysis by permuting HLA or CMV assignments 20 times. In a later analysis, co-occurring TCRs were grouped with DBSCAN, and TCRdist sequence similarity was added when clustering was performed within HLA-allele-positive subsets. For co-occurrence clustering, repertoires with fewer than 30,000 or more than 120,000 public chains were excluded, along with about five repertoires with anomalous nucleotide sharing. The immuneACCESS repertoire file appears here via TCRdb, limited to in-frame rearrangements. These files lack a portion of the clones; in checked studies, under half of the deficit traces to unresolved V genes, and the cause of the others is not known. The V and J calls and clone size come from that table; D and trimming were worked out from the DNA. A total of 150,000 to 190,000 clones appear in this sample, approximately 72% of them only once. Over 1.1% of the sample is held by the ten biggest clonotypes.

Study-wide conclusions, independent of this receptor: In a later analysis, HLA-associated TCR beta chains showed more clonal expansion and lower generation probabilities than non-associated chains that were equally common. Specific HLA alleles were associated with 18,000 or so TCR beta sequences at a false discovery rate of 0.05 in a later analysis. The 87-base-pair reads could not distinguish some IMGT-functional V segments, including TRBV6-2 and TRBV6-3, so those segments were excluded. In both the original and validation cohorts, the classifier was reported to diagnose cytomegalovirus status with high specificity and sensitivity. When HLA alleles, especially DR and DQ, strongly co-occurred, attributing TCR associations to individual alleles was difficult. The study listed over 150 TCR beta chains as associated with cytomegalovirus. CMV serostatus was the only immune exposure information available for the cohort. In a later genetic analysis, a missense DCLRE1C variant was associated with V-gene and J-gene trimming of TCR beta chains, and the association was replicated in an independent cohort. In an earlier analysis of some 640 of the donors, most TCR beta V segments were observed in productive rearrangements about 87% or about 30% of the time, broadly matching IMGT annotations. Because some donors lacked HLA typing at each locus, the association tests relied only on the typed subset. Correlated functional status among segregating V segments might be attributable to linkage disequilibrium, but an unknown experimental factor could not be ruled out. In a later analysis, several top co-occurrence clusters were reported to appear linked to parvovirus B19, influenza, CMV and Epstein-Barr virus. Sequencing depth was assumed to be roughly uniform across donors in the presence/absence analyses, though that assumption may not hold. The authors suggested that the approach could potentially be generalized to other disease states and immunological phenotypes. A further reported finding was that TCR beta sequences accurately predicted the HLA-A and HLA-B alleles for most subjects in the first cohort. Only TCR beta chains were sequenced in this cohort, and the absence of alpha or paired-chain data limited detectable features. A few of the identified cytomegalovirus-associated TCR beta chains were confirmed in vitro to be specific for cytomegalovirus antigens. A cluster of highly shared sequence variants was judged likely to be a technical artifact of the sequencing pipeline. In a later analysis, most CMV-associated TCR beta chains were found to appear HLA-restricted, with HLA associations seemingly driven largely by CMV exposure. According to a later genetic analysis, donors in an Asian-associated ancestry cluster had fewer N-insertions in productive TCRs than the roughly 660-donor mean. Across donors, most TCR sequences were observed very rarely, whereas some public TCRs were present in many individuals. In a later analysis, TCR association rates were found to vary across HLA loci, with the most associated TCRs seen for DRB1 alleles and the fewest for HLA-C alleles. The earlier analysis of 587 of the donors excluded over 15 rarely observed V segments, including chromosome 9 orphons, because counts were too low.

Sequenced material: PBMCs. The source of this sequence is a man between 18 and 35 years old in good health and CMV-seronegative. The chain is assembled from TRBV27 and TRBJ2-7; a tentative D match to TRBD2 spans 5 bases. The CDR3 protein: CASSPLGVGAYEQYF. The DNA reads as follows: TGTGCCAGCAGTCCGCTCGGGGTTGGGGCCTACGAGCAGTACTTC.